These 13 T cell receptor beta chains were all obtained from the same sample, sequenced in a study of CD8 T cells in ankylosing spondylitis. A single record per CDR3 protein comes from TCRdb applying MiXCR to the 5' RACE reads. The table shows roughly 450,000 distinct CDR3 sequences, with around 26% occurring only once. General study points: Roughly eight highly homologous variants made up a TCR beta motif, and this motif appeared characteristic of ankylosing spondylitis blood.

These receptors lack a known antigen. The specimen sequenced was blood, either unsorted or a sorted T cell fraction (not recorded which). The source of these receptors is a male donor with ankylosing spondylitis.

The chain has TRBV20-1 and TRBJ2-3; 7 nucleotides line up with TRBD2. J gave up 5 bases and V 0 bases, and 8 bases lay outside the gene matches. Per the germline V gene, CDR1 is DFQATT and CDR2 is SNEGSKA (reference sequence). This CDR3 has 15 amino acids. The DNA of the CDR3 is TGCAGTGCTAGAGATTCGGGCGGGAGTGGAGATACGCAGTATTTT. Translation gives CSARDSGGSGDTQYF.

In its sample, this clonotype was seen once. This chain joins TRBV12-3 or TRBV12-4 and TRBJ2-1, with 12 bases matching TRBD2. With V trimmed by 3 bases and J by 4 bases, 13 bases remained unmatched. There are 19 residues in the CDR3. For the CDR3, the DNA is TGTGCCAGCAGTTTTGGTGGGAAAACTAGCGGGAGGCCTTACAATGAGCAGTTCTTC. It yields the protein CASSFGGKTSGRPYNEQFF.

The CDR3 here is CASSPLYGELFF. As DNA, the CDR3 is TGTGCCAGCAGCCCTCTGTACGGGGAGCTGTTTTTT. The chain is built from TRBV7-2 and TRBJ2-2; D not resolved. Germline V gene sequence: CDR1 SGHTA, CDR2 FQGNSA. Trimming cost V 5 bases and J 7 bases, with 8 bases left between them. The CDR3 totals 12 residues.

The CDR3 region has the DNA TGCAGTGCCACCAGGGCGGACGAGCAGTACTTC. It is translated as CSATRADEQYF. J is TRBJ2-7 and V is TRBV20-1; possibly TRBD1 for D (5 bases). The CDR3 totals 11 residues. CDR1 and CDR2 (germline): DFQATT, SNEGSKA (reference sequence). Deletions cut 6 bases from V and 5 bases from J, with 11 bases between.

The V and J genes are TRBV20-1 and TRBJ2-5; 7 bases line up with TRBD1. The CDR3 is 15 amino acids. Unmatched junction bases numbered 12, after V lost 5 bases and J lost 3 bases. Germline CDR1 DFQATT, CDR2 SNEGSKA (reference sequence). The CDR3 DNA follows: TGCAGTGCTCACCTCCCGACAGGGTTGAAAGAGACCCAGTACTTC. Translated: CSAHLPTGLKETQYF.

CDR3 bases: TGTGCCAGCAGCGTAGATCCAGGGTCAGATACGCAGTATTTT. This gives the protein CASSVDPGSDTQYF. The V gene is TRBV9, the J gene TRBJ2-3, with a tentative D call TRBD1 (5 bases). The V gene lost 0 bases and the J gene lost 4 bases, with 9 bases spanning the gap. The CDR3 extends over 14 amino acids. Germline V gives CDR1 SGDLS, CDR2 YYNGEE.

The chain has TRBV27 and TRBJ1-2; 11 bases align to TRBD1. The germline CDR1 and CDR2 sequences are MNHEY and SMNVEV (reference sequence). V gave up 5 bases and J gave up 8 bases; unmatched junction bases: 10. This CDR3 is 15 amino acids long. CDR3 nucleotides: TGTGCCAGCAGTACCAGGACAGGGGGCGCTAGGGGCTACACCTTC. This sequence encodes CASSTRTGGARGYTF.

This clonotype was detected a few times. This chain links TRBV2 with TRBJ2-1; 8 bases agree with TRBD1. CDR3 length: 12 amino acids. The V segment lost 3 bases and the J segment 9 bases; nucleotides outside the gene matches: 1. Germline CDR1 is SNHLY and CDR2 is FYNNEI. Here the CDR3 reads CASSDRGPEQFF. CDR3 bases: TGTGCCAGCAGTGACAGGGGGCCTGAGCAGTTCTTC.

The chain carries TRBV6-1 and TRBJ2-5; D is undetermined. The CDR3 is 13 amino acids. Germline CDR1 is MNHNS and CDR2 is SASEGT. Trimming cost V 1 base and J 0 bases, with 3 bases left between them. The CDR3 sequence is CASSEGHQETQYF. The CDR3 DNA is TGTGCCAGCAGTGAAGGTCACCAAGAGACCCAGTACTTC.

This clonotype was observed a few times. The genes are TRBV29-1 and TRBJ2-2; D remains ambiguous. In germline, CDR1 is SQVTM, CDR2 ANQGSEA. This CDR3 spans 14 amino acids. Trimming pared 7 bases from V and 7 bases from J, leaving 19 bases between. The CDR3 DNA reads as TGCAGCGCTATTCAAGCGACGGCAGACGGGGAGCTGTTTTTT. Translating it yields CSAIQATADGELFF.

The sample holds a few counts of this clonotype. The chain's CDR3 is CASSSLEGLTEAFF. The CDR3 DNA sequence: TGTGCCAGCAGTTCCCTGGAGGGCTTAACTGAAGCTTTCTTT. The rearrangement uses TRBV27 and TRBJ1-1; D gene uncertain. This CDR3 region has 14 residues. Germline V gene data show CDR1 as MNHEY and CDR2 as SMNVEV (reference sequence). Trimming removed 4 bases at V and 5 bases at J, with 14 bases between.

This clonotype was counted between two and nine times. The chain has TRBV20-1 and TRBJ1-3, with TRBD1 matching 9 bases. The CDR3 is 13 amino acids. Germline assignment: CDR1 DFQATT and CDR2 SNEGSKA (reference sequence). CDR3 sequence (DNA): TGCAGCGTTACAGGGGGCATAGGAAACACCATATATTTT. It encodes CSVTGGIGNTIYF.

This clonotype was counted a few times. V and J are TRBV7-2 and TRBJ1-1; D uncertain. Germline V gene data show CDR1 as SGHTA and CDR2 as FQGNSA. V was shortened by 2 bases and J by 4 bases, with 17 bases between the two germline ends. This CDR3 has 16 amino acids. The CDR3 DNA is TGTGCCAGCAGCTTAAACGGGTTGGGAGGGCGCACTGAAGCTTTCTTT. It is translated as CASSLNGLGGRTEAFF.